The 18 T cell receptor beta chains given below trace back to one sample, sequenced in a study of monozygotic twins with inflammatory bowel disease. TCRdb re-called the 5' RACE reads and catalogs CDR3 proteins one per entry, DNA excluded. Recorded here are roughly 150,000 distinct CDR3 sequences; the top ten clones represent about 2.6%. Material: blood. These receptor sequences come from a human donor with ulcerative colitis or Crohn's disease, or a healthy co-twin of an affected twin (not recorded which).

The chain employs TRBV7-6 and TRBJ2-7. Germline V gene lookup returns CDR1 SGHVS and CDR2 FNYEAQ. This CDR3 spans 13 amino acids. The CDR3 spells CASSLTEASEQYF.

The chain joins TRBV5-5 to TRBJ1-5. The germline V gene encodes CDR1 SGHKS and CDR2 YYEKEE (reference sequence). The CDR3 has 14 amino acids. The chain's CDR3 is CASSLNYLNQPQHF.

The chain couples TRBV2 to TRBJ1-5. The CDR3 runs 15 residues. Per the germline V gene, CDR1 is SNHLY and CDR2 is FYNNEI. CDR3 loop: CATSEMGYSNQPQHF.

The rearrangement uses TRBV12-3 or TRBV12-4 and TRBJ2-6; the D call from TCRdb, TRBD1, cannot be confirmed without DNA. CDR3 length: 16 amino acids. The CDR3 loop reads CASRGDRDFGANVLTF.

This chain connects TRBV7-9 to TRBJ1-2; the D call from TCRdb, TRBD1, cannot be confirmed without DNA. The length of the CDR3 is 16 residues. CDR1 SEHNR and CDR2 FQNEAQ come from the germline V gene (reference sequence). The chain's CDR3 is CASSGRSGDPVYGYTF. Variable domain in full (rest from reference TRBV7-9 and TRBJ1-2): DTGVSQNPRHKITKRGQNVTFRCDPISEHNRLYWYRQTLGQGPEFLTYFQNEAQLEKSRLLSDRFSAERPKGSFSTLEIQRTEQGDSAMYLCASSGRSGDPVYGYTFGSGTRLTVV.

The V call is TRBV29-1, the J call TRBJ1-1; the D call from TCRdb, TRBD1, cannot be confirmed without DNA. The CDR3 contains 15 residues. Per the germline V gene, CDR1 is SQVTM and CDR2 is ANQGSEA. This CDR3 is CSVDLGGQGAVEAFF.

CDR3 residues: CASSRGYTYNEQFF. V and J are TRBV4-3 and TRBJ2-1. The germline CDR1 and CDR2 sequences are LGHNA and YSLEER. The CDR3 has 14 amino acids.

The genes are TRBV27 and TRBJ1-2; TCRdb's D gene call, TRBD1, goes unchecked for lack of DNA. The CDR3 is 14 amino acids. Germline V gene lookup returns CDR1 MNHEY and CDR2 SMNVEV (reference sequence). The chain's CDR3 is CASSPGTPHFGYTF.

V usage is TRBV20-1 and J usage is TRBJ1-3. This CDR3 spans 14 amino acids. Germline lookup yields CDR1 DFQATT and CDR2 SNEGSKA (reference sequence). CDR3 loop: CSARVQTAGNTIYF.

This sequence joins TRBV24-1 and TRBJ2-1; absent DNA, TCRdb's TRBD1 call cannot be checked. Germline CDR1 and CDR2: KGHDR and SFDVKD. This CDR3 spans 15 amino acids. CDR3 in amino acids: CATSDWKGAVNEQFF.

The rearrangement uses TRBV4-2 and TRBJ2-7. This CDR3 has 14 amino acids. Germline values: CDR1 LGHNA, CDR2 YNFKEQ. The CDR3 sequence: CASSQAHLYGEQYF.

This chain links TRBV7-2 with TRBJ1-4; the D call of TRBD1 rests on TCRdb alone, since no DNA is present to check it. Germline CDR1 SGHTA, CDR2 FQGNSA. This CDR3 is 15 amino acids long. This CDR3 is CASSSQGAFTEKLFF.

The CDR3 is CSARGGSGTGGEYSYEQYF. The chain has TRBV20-1 and TRBJ2-7; TCRdb's D gene call, TRBD1, goes unchecked for lack of DNA. Germline CDR1 DFQATT, CDR2 SNEGSKA (reference sequence). CDR3 length equals 19 residues.

The rearrangement links TRBV24-1 to TRBJ2-3; the TRBD1 assignment by TCRdb is unverifiable without DNA. This CDR3 has 16 amino acids. The germline CDR1 and CDR2 sequences are KGHDR and SFDVKD. CDR3: CATSDDTGGSTDTQYF.

V is TRBV12-3 or TRBV12-4 and J is TRBJ2-3; TCRdb's assignment of TRBD2 cannot be checked, as there is no DNA. This CDR3 has 15 residues. This CDR3 is CASSPRLAGTDTQYF.

The chain uses TRBV5-4 and TRBJ2-2; the D gene TCRdb calls, TRBD1, cannot be checked with no DNA. The CDR3 loop spans 15 amino acids. Germline V lookup: CDR1 SGHNT, CDR2 YYREEE (reference sequence). CDR3 sequence: CASSWDRDPTGELFF.

V is TRBV7-2 and J is TRBJ2-7; TCRdb calls TRBD2, which cannot be checked without DNA. CDR3 length: 13 residues. Germline loops: CDR1 SGHTA, CDR2 FQGNSA. This CDR3 reads CASSLYAGYEQYF. Combining the CDR3 with reference TRBV7-2 and TRBJ2-7 gives the whole variable domain GAGVSQSPSNKVTEKGKDVELRCDPISGHTALYWYRQSLGQGLEFLIYFQGNSAPDKSGLPSDRFSAERTGGSVSTLTIQRTQQEDSAVYLCASSLYAGYEQYFGPGTRLTVT.

This sequence joins TRBV18 and TRBJ2-1. Per the germline V gene, CDR1 is KGHSH and CDR2 is LQKENI. CDR3 size: 14 residues. CDR3 sequence: CASSPLTGNNEQFF.